A single sample gave rise to the 6 T cell receptor beta chains below, sequenced in a study of Graves' ophthalmopathy and Graves' hyperthyroidism. The TCR beta CDR3 regions underwent amplification from RNA transcripts. Amplification began with first-round RT-PCR using HTBI primers, then second-round multiplex PCR was performed. Using its own MiXCR run on the multiplex PCR reads, TCRdb lists one record per CDR3 protein. The profile covers a few hundred thousand distinct CDR3 sequences, with roughly 39% appearing a single time and 4% to 5% taken by the ten largest. The material sequenced was peripheral blood or thyroid tissue (not recorded which). These receptors were collected from an adult man with Graves' hyperthyroidism.

The chain couples TRBV2 to TRBJ1-1, with D hard to call. The V gene lost 6 bases and the J gene lost 11 bases, with 22 bases spanning the gap. This CDR3 comprises 14 residues. The germline gives CDR1 SNHLY, CDR2 FYNNEI. Here the CDR3 reads CASRSTLRTSGAFF. CDR3 coding DNA: TGTGCCAGCAGGTCAACCCTACGGACTAGCGGGGCTTTCTTT.

This clonotype was found many times. The chain has TRBV5-6 and TRBJ2-2; no reliable D call. The germline V gene encodes CDR1 SGHDT and CDR2 YYEEEE. The V end lost 0 bases, the J end lost 2 bases, and 11 bases lay between the germline ends. The CDR3 covers 16 residues. CDR3 region: CASSLGYGLNTGELFF. In nucleotides, the CDR3 is TGTGCCAGCAGCTTGGGTTACGGCTTAAACACCGGGGAGCTGTTTTTT.

This chain connects TRBV29-1 to TRBJ2-3; 7 nucleotides match TRBD1. The CDR3 length is 15 residues. Trimming took 5 bases from V and 4 from J; bases not matched to a gene: 12. Germline CDR1 is SQVTM and CDR2 is ANQGSEA. The CDR3 sequence is CSVQGGVPGPDTQYF. The CDR3 coding sequence is TGCAGCGTTCAAGGGGGCGTCCCCGGGCCAGATACGCAGTATTTT.

This clonotype was counted many times. The chain couples TRBV25-1 to TRBJ1-1, with D uncertain. The CDR3 loop spans 13 amino acids. Trimming cost V 8 bases and J 1 base, with 11 bases left between them. Germline V gene data show CDR1 as MGHDK and CDR2 as SYGVNS. The CDR3 DNA is TGTGCCAGCGCCAAATGGGGGAACACTGAAGCTTTCTTT. Translating gives CASAKWGNTEAFF.

Regarding this clonotype: Because the CDR3 is missing its conserved closing phenylalanine or tryptophan, this is likely a read error. The limits of the CDR3 on the DNA are not certain, so only TCRdb's listed CDR3 is given. The chain is built from TRBV4-1 and TRBJ2-6. Both ends counted, the CDR3 spans 8 residues. The germline V gene has CDR1 MGHRA and CDR2 YSYEKL. The CDR3 is CASSQETS.

The chain combines TRBV29-1 with TRBJ2-7, with D possibly being TRBD1 (7 bases). CDR1 SQVTM and CDR2 ANQGSEA come from the germline V gene. The CDR3 is 15 residues long. V lost 7 bases to trimming and J lost 3 bases, with 22 bases between them. The CDR3 region has the DNA TGCAGCGGCCGCGCGACGGGCAGGGGGGACTACGAGCAGTACTTC. This sequence encodes CSGRATGRGDYEQYF.